The clone carrying this TCR beta chain was counted many times. Researchers took RNA transcripts and amplified the TCR beta CDR3 regions from them. Using the HTBI primer set, a first-round RT-PCR was run on the TCR CDR3. TCRdb redid the calling of the multiplex PCR reads with MiXCR, one entry per CDR3 protein. The sample contains more than 250,000 distinct CDR3 sequences, approximately 14% of which appear only once. Patients showing uncontrolled infection, other autoimmune disease, pregnancy or lactation were ineligible. On the basis of clinical symptoms, serum thyroxine and TRAb, thyroid ultrasound and orbital computed tomography, diagnoses were made. Fresh 10 ml peripheral blood yielded PBMCs. This sample is drawn from a study of T cells in Graves' hyperthyroidism and ophthalmopathy. As for the study in general: Peripheral blood was drawn at first diagnosis, prior to all treatment.

The V end was cut by 6 bases, the J end by 8 bases, with 16 bases between. The CDR3 is made up of 13 amino acids. V and J are TRBV12-3 or TRBV12-4 and TRBJ1-2; tentatively, D is TRBD1 (5 bases). This clonotype originated in a woman aged 50 to 60 with Graves' hyperthyroidism that later progressed to Graves' ophthalmopathy. Material for sequencing was blood. This chain's CDR3 is CASSPEGPEGYTF. CDR3 sequence (DNA): TGTGCCAGCAGCCCCGAGGGGCCGGAGGGCTACACCTTC.